This is a list of T cell receptor beta chains from one sample in a study of blood T cell repertoires in COVID-19. Clones were sequenced by immunoSEQ multiplex PCR, and TCRdb holds only the in-frame ones, with some missing. This table has 100,000 to 150,000 clones, less than 85% appearing once. Sequences were obtained from peripheral blood. These receptor sequences come from a woman between 55 and 75 years old with acute or convalescent COVID-19. CDR3s include the opening cysteine and the closing phenylalanine or tryptophan. Each record gives: D gene, V gene, J gene, clone size, CDR3 DNA, CDR3 protein. D genes are given only for firm matches. The size field is filled for only some rows; it gives once, few, many or a size class.

d_gene: .; v_gene: TRBV19; j_gene: TRBJ1-4; abundance: .; CDR3nt: TGTGCCAGTAGCACCGAAGGGGAGGGAAAACTGTTTTTT; CDR3aa: CASSTEGEGKLFF
d_gene: TRBD1; v_gene: TRBV27; j_gene: TRBJ1-1; abundance: .; CDR3nt: TGTGCCAGCAGAACAGGGGGGGGGATGAACACTGAAGCTTTCTTT; CDR3aa: CASRTGGGMNTEAFF
d_gene: TRBD1; v_gene: TRBV30; j_gene: TRBJ1-5; abundance: .; CDR3nt: TGTGCCTGGAGCGGGACAGGGGTTCAGCCCCAGCATTTT; CDR3aa: CAWSGTGVQPQHF
d_gene: .; v_gene: TRBV5-1; j_gene: TRBJ1-1; abundance: .; CDR3nt: TGCGCCAGCAGAAGGGAGGGTGGGGTCACTGAAGCTTTCTTT; CDR3aa: CASRREGGVTEAFF
d_gene: .; v_gene: TRBV9; j_gene: TRBJ2-2; abundance: .; CDR3nt: TGTGCCAGCAGCGTCATCCGGGGGGAGCTGTTTTTT; CDR3aa: CASSVIRGELFF
d_gene: TRBD2; v_gene: TRBV5-1; j_gene: TRBJ2-1; abundance: .; CDR3nt: TGCGCCAGCAGCAGGGAGGGCTCCTACAATGAGCAGTTCTTC; CDR3aa: CASSREGSYNEQFF
d_gene: TRBD1; v_gene: TRBV7-6; j_gene: TRBJ1-1; abundance: .; CDR3nt: TGTGCCAGCAGTCCCACAGGGGGGGGAATGAACACTGAAGCTTTCTTT; CDR3aa: CASSPTGGGMNTEAFF
d_gene: TRBD1; v_gene: TRBV12-5; j_gene: TRBJ1-1; abundance: .; CDR3nt: TGTGCTAGTGGTTTGCCCCTTGGGGGACAGGGAGACACTGAAGCTTTCTTT; CDR3aa: CASGLPLGGQGDTEAFF
d_gene: .; v_gene: TRBV19; j_gene: TRBJ2-1; abundance: once; CDR3nt: TGTGCCAGTAGTATTGGCCAGGGTTACAATGAGCAGTTCTTC; CDR3aa: CASSIGQGYNEQFF
d_gene: .; v_gene: TRBV2; j_gene: TRBJ2-3; abundance: .; CDR3nt: TGTGCCAGCAGTGACGAGGTCCGGCCGAAAGATACGCAGTATTTT; CDR3aa: CASSDEVRPKDTQYF
d_gene: .; v_gene: TRBV14; j_gene: TRBJ2-3; abundance: .; CDR3nt: TGTGCCAGCAGCCAACAGGGAATAGTCACAGATACGCAGTATTTT; CDR3aa: CASSQQGIVTDTQYF
d_gene: .; v_gene: TRBV6-5; j_gene: TRBJ1-4; abundance: .; CDR3nt: TGTGCCAGCAGTTTTCAGGGGAAGTCTTGGTTTTTT; CDR3aa: CASSFQGKSWFF
d_gene: TRBD2; v_gene: TRBV5-6; j_gene: TRBJ2-1; abundance: .; CDR3nt: TGTGCCAGCAGCACATCTAGCGGGGGGTACAATGAGCAGTTCTTC; CDR3aa: CASSTSSGGYNEQFF
d_gene: .; v_gene: TRBV28; j_gene: TRBJ1-1; abundance: .; CDR3nt: TGTGCCAGCAGCAGCGCCGAAGCAGCTTTCTTT; CDR3aa: CASSSAEAAFF
d_gene: TRBD2; v_gene: TRBV12-5; j_gene: TRBJ2-2; abundance: .; CDR3nt: TGTGCTAGTGGTTTGAGACCCCCCGGGCTAGCGGGGGGCCCTGTCATGAACACCGGGGAGCTGTTTTTT; CDR3aa: CASGLRPPGLAGGPVMNTGELFF
d_gene: TRBD1; v_gene: TRBV5-1; j_gene: TRBJ1-2; abundance: .; CDR3nt: TGCGCCAGCAGCTCCCAACAGGGGGGGAACTATGGCTACACCTTC; CDR3aa: CASSSQQGGNYGYTF
d_gene: TRBD1; v_gene: TRBV5-1; j_gene: TRBJ2-2; abundance: .; CDR3nt: TGCGCCAGCAGCCGAGGACAGGTGGGCACCGGGGAGCTGTTTTTT; CDR3aa: CASSRGQVGTGELFF
d_gene: TRBD1; v_gene: TRBV6-5; j_gene: TRBJ1-4; abundance: .; CDR3nt: TGTGCCAGCAGGGCAGGGGGCACTAATGAAAAACTGTTTTTT; CDR3aa: CASRAGGTNEKLFF
d_gene: .; v_gene: TRBV28; j_gene: TRBJ1-4; abundance: .; CDR3nt: TGTGCCACCTCCTGGGGGGGGGCTAATGAAAAACTGTTTTTT; CDR3aa: CATSWGGANEKLFF
d_gene: .; v_gene: TRBV6-5; j_gene: TRBJ2-5; abundance: .; CDR3nt: TGTGCCAGCACTATCCTCCCGGGGGGCAAAGAGACCCAGTACTTC; CDR3aa: CASTILPGGKETQYF
d_gene: TRBD1; v_gene: TRBV11-2; j_gene: TRBJ1-2; abundance: once; CDR3nt: TGTGCCAGCAGCTTAGCAAACAGGGGCCACTATGGCTACACCTTC; CDR3aa: CASSLANRGHYGYTF
d_gene: TRBD1; v_gene: TRBV5-1; j_gene: TRBJ2-7; abundance: .; CDR3nt: TGCGCCAGCAGCCATGGGACAGGGGTCTACGAGCAGTACTTC; CDR3aa: CASSHGTGVYEQYF
d_gene: .; v_gene: TRBV18; j_gene: TRBJ2-7; abundance: .; CDR3nt: TGTGCCAGCTCACCCGCCATCCGGTCCTCCGGGGTCGAGCAGTACTTC; CDR3aa: CASSPAIRSSGVEQYF
d_gene: .; v_gene: TRBV9; j_gene: TRBJ2-1; abundance: .; CDR3nt: TGTGCCAGCAGCGTAGATGCTGGCCTCTCCTACAATGAGCAGTTCTTC; CDR3aa: CASSVDAGLSYNEQFF
d_gene: TRBD1; v_gene: TRBV5-1; j_gene: TRBJ2-5; abundance: .; CDR3nt: TGCGCCAGCGGAGAGGGACAGTCCCAAGAGACCCAGTACTTC; CDR3aa: CASGEGQSQETQYF
d_gene: .; v_gene: TRBV7-9; j_gene: TRBJ2-5; abundance: .; CDR3nt: TGTGCCAGCAGCTTGCAAAGGAGTTATCGGGAGACCCAGTACTTC; CDR3aa: CASSLQRSYRETQYF
d_gene: .; v_gene: TRBV6-5; j_gene: TRBJ1-2; abundance: .; CDR3nt: TGTGCCAGCAGTTACTTGGACAGACATAATTATGGCTACACCTTC; CDR3aa: CASSYLDRHNYGYTF
d_gene: TRBD1; v_gene: TRBV9; j_gene: TRBJ1-2; abundance: .; CDR3nt: TGTGCCAGCAGCCCACAGGGGGCCGTTGGCTACACCTTC; CDR3aa: CASSPQGAVGYTF
d_gene: .; v_gene: TRBV19; j_gene: TRBJ1-1; abundance: .; CDR3nt: TGTGCCAGTAGTATAGATCGGAAGTGGTCCCCAGGGGACACTGAAGCTTTCTTT; CDR3aa: CASSIDRKWSPGDTEAFF
d_gene: .; v_gene: TRBV12-3/TRBV12-4; j_gene: TRBJ1-1; abundance: .; CDR3nt: TGTGCCAGCAGCGAGCGCTCGCAGGGTAAGGCTTTCTTT; CDR3aa: CASSERSQGKAFF
d_gene: .; v_gene: TRBV12-3/TRBV12-4; j_gene: TRBJ1-5; abundance: .; CDR3nt: TGTGCCAGCAGTCAAGGCGGCCGGCCCCAGCATTTT; CDR3aa: CASSQGGRPQHF
d_gene: .; v_gene: TRBV24-1; j_gene: TRBJ1-2; abundance: .; CDR3nt: TGTGCCACCAGTGATTTCCAGAGGAACTATGGCTACACCTTC; CDR3aa: CATSDFQRNYGYTF
d_gene: .; v_gene: TRBV10-2; j_gene: TRBJ1-1; abundance: once; CDR3nt: TGCGCCAGCAGTGAGTCCACTAGTGAAGCTTTCTTT; CDR3aa: CASSESTSEAFF
d_gene: TRBD1; v_gene: TRBV13; j_gene: TRBJ1-2; abundance: .; CDR3nt: TGTGCCAGCAGCGAGAACAGGGGGGTCGTCGATGGCTACACCTTC; CDR3aa: CASSENRGVVDGYTF
d_gene: .; v_gene: TRBV4-1; j_gene: TRBJ1-2; abundance: .; CDR3nt: TGCGCCAGCAGCCAAGATGGCGGGTCTTTATGGGGCTACACCTTC; CDR3aa: CASSQDGGSLWGYTF
d_gene: TRBD1; v_gene: TRBV6-5; j_gene: TRBJ1-2; abundance: .; CDR3nt: TGTGCCAGCAGACATGGGACAGGGCGAGTATTGGGCTACACCTTC; CDR3aa: CASRHGTGRVLGYTF
d_gene: TRBD1; v_gene: TRBV9; j_gene: TRBJ1-2; abundance: .; CDR3nt: TGTGCCAACAGCCCGAGAGGGAATGGGGACAGAGGTGGCTACACCTTC; CDR3aa: CANSPRGNGDRGGYTF
d_gene: .; v_gene: TRBV14; j_gene: TRBJ1-4; abundance: .; CDR3nt: TGTGCCAGCAGCCAAGTAGAGGGATGGAATGAAAAACTGTTTTTT; CDR3aa: CASSQVEGWNEKLFF
d_gene: .; v_gene: TRBV19; j_gene: TRBJ1-2; abundance: .; CDR3nt: TGTGCCAGTTCCCGCGAATTAGCTAACTATGGCTACACCTTC; CDR3aa: CASSRELANYGYTF
d_gene: .; v_gene: TRBV7-9; j_gene: TRBJ1-2; abundance: .; CDR3nt: TGTGCCAGCAGCCCCGCCGGGCCAGGGCGCGACTATGGCTACACCTTC; CDR3aa: CASSPAGPGRDYGYTF
d_gene: .; v_gene: TRBV7-3; j_gene: TRBJ2-3; abundance: few; CDR3nt: TGTGCCAGCAGCTTCGGGATCACAGATACGCAGTATTTT; CDR3aa: CASSFGITDTQYF
d_gene: TRBD1; v_gene: TRBV11-2; j_gene: TRBJ1-2; abundance: few; CDR3nt: TGTGCCAGCAGCCGCCCCAGCGCTAACCGGGACAGATCCTCCTATGGCTACACCTTC; CDR3aa: CASSRPSANRDRSSYGYTF
d_gene: .; v_gene: TRBV29-1; j_gene: TRBJ1-4; abundance: .; CDR3nt: TGCAGCGCCCCGATTGGCACTAATGAAAAACTGTTTTTT; CDR3aa: CSAPIGTNEKLFF
d_gene: .; v_gene: TRBV19; j_gene: TRBJ2-7; abundance: .; CDR3nt: TGTGCCAGTAGTATAGGAAATGAGATCCCATCCTACGAGCAGTACTTC; CDR3aa: CASSIGNEIPSYEQYF
d_gene: .; v_gene: TRBV11-2; j_gene: TRBJ1-1; abundance: .; CDR3nt: TGTGCCAGCAGCTTGTATGAGGGTGTTACTGCTGAAGCTTTCTTT; CDR3aa: CASSLYEGVTAEAFF
d_gene: .; v_gene: TRBV7-6; j_gene: TRBJ1-5; abundance: .; CDR3nt: TGTGCCAGCAGCTTAGAGTCAGGGGATTTCAATCAGCCCCAGCATTTT; CDR3aa: CASSLESGDFNQPQHF
d_gene: TRBD1; v_gene: TRBV5-5; j_gene: TRBJ2-2; abundance: once; CDR3nt: TGTGCCAGCAGCTTAGAGATCCAACCGGGACAGGGGATCCCCGGGGAGCTGTTTTTT; CDR3aa: CASSLEIQPGQGIPGELFF
d_gene: TRBD1; v_gene: TRBV5-1; j_gene: TRBJ1-1; abundance: .; CDR3nt: TGCGCCAGCAGCGAAGGACAGGGGGAGACTGAAGCTTTCTTT; CDR3aa: CASSEGQGETEAFF
d_gene: TRBD2; v_gene: TRBV2; j_gene: TRBJ2-3; abundance: .; CDR3nt: TGTGCCAGCAGTGAAAGGCGGGCTAGCGGTTCGAGTACGCAGTATTTT; CDR3aa: CASSERRASGSSTQYF
d_gene: .; v_gene: TRBV14; j_gene: TRBJ1-1; abundance: once; CDR3nt: TGTGCCATCACGCGGTTGGTGAACACTGAAGCTTTCTTT; CDR3aa: CAITRLVNTEAFF
d_gene: .; v_gene: TRBV9; j_gene: TRBJ1-6; abundance: .; CDR3nt: TGTGCCAGCAGCGTAGCGAGCTCCTATAATTCACCCCTCCACTTT; CDR3aa: CASSVASSYNSPLHF
d_gene: .; v_gene: TRBV6-6; j_gene: TRBJ2-7; abundance: .; CDR3nt: TGTGCCAGCAGTTACCTTGTGGAGGGCGGCGAGCAGTACTTC; CDR3aa: CASSYLVEGGEQYF
d_gene: .; v_gene: TRBV11-3; j_gene: TRBJ2-2; abundance: .; CDR3nt: TGTGCCAGCAGCTTAGGTTCTTATGGGGAGCTGTTTTTT; CDR3aa: CASSLGSYGELFF
d_gene: TRBD1; v_gene: TRBV27; j_gene: TRBJ2-6; abundance: few; CDR3nt: TGTGCCAGCAGCCGGGGACAGAAAGTGGCTGGGGCCAACGTCCTGACTTTC; CDR3aa: CASSRGQKVAGANVLTF
d_gene: .; v_gene: TRBV20-1; j_gene: TRBJ1-6; abundance: .; CDR3nt: TGCAGTGCTAGTCCACAGGAAGGCGATTCACCCCTCCACTTT; CDR3aa: CSASPQEGDSPLHF